The source of this T cell receptor beta chain is a study of blood T cell repertoires in COVID-19. Study overall: The United States, Italy and Spain supplied acute and convalescent COVID-19 samples. In each case, the material was cDNA or gDNA derived from T cells, B-cell-depleted T cells, or PBMCs.

The CDR3 is 14 amino acids. The J segment lost 2 bases and the V segment lost 3 bases, leaving 4 bases of the junction unmatched. Germline loops: CDR1 SGHAT, CDR2 FQNNGV. In the original processing: It was from reference gene primer amplification that nucleated cell counts were estimated. Measured with immunoSEQ multiplex PCR; TCRdb has only the in-frame clones, and not every one. The DNA gave D and trimming, while V, J and clone size come from that table. The table has about 29,000 clones, approximately 80% seen once. The source is a woman in her 70s with acute or convalescent COVID-19. The chain has TRBV11-2 and TRBJ2-7; 7 positions agree with TRBD2. The source material was peripheral blood. CDR3 loop: CASSFVGRPYEQYF. DNA for the CDR3: TGTGCCAGCAGCTTCGTCGGGAGGCCCTACGAGCAGTACTTC.